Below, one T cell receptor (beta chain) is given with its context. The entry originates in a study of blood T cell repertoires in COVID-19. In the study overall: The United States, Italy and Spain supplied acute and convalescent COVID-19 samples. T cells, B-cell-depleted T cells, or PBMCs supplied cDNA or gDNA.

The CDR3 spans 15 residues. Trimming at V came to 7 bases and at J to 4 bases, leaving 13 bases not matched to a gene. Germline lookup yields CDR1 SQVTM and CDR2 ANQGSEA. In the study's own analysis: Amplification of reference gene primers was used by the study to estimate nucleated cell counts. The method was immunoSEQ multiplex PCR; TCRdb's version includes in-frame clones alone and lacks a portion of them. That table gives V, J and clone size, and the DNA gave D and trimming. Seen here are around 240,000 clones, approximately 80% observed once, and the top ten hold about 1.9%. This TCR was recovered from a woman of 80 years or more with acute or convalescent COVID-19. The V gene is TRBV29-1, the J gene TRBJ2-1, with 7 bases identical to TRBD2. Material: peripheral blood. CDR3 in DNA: TGCAGCGCCTCTAACCCCAGCGGGGTATACAATGAGCAGTTCTTC. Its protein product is CSASNPSGVYNEQFF.